This TCR beta chain was found in a study of post-analysis software for immune sequencing data. Prepared libraries of TCR beta cDNA carried unique molecular identifiers. TCRdb re-called the PCR reads through MiXCR, storing one row per CDR3 protein. Among over 250,000 distinct CDR3 sequences listed, about 38% were seen once. This receptor was obtained from a girl between 5 and 17 years old with multiple sclerosis. Sequenced input: blood.

CDR3 residues: CASSLRTSGGSSSYNEQYF. The CDR3 DNA follows: TGTGCCAGCAGCTTAAGGACTAGCGGGGGGTCTAGCTCCTACAATGAGCAGTACTTC. The V gene is TRBV11-2, the J gene TRBJ2-1, with 14 bases fitting TRBD2. The closer fit of TRBJ2-7 to the DNA end suggests the J call may be wrong. The CDR3 consists of 19 residues. CDR1 is SGHAT and CDR2 is FQNNGV in the germline V gene.